This T cell receptor (beta chain) was captured by sequencing in a study of blood T cell repertoires in COVID-19. Profiled with immunoSEQ multiplex PCR; TCRdb holds only in-frame clones, not every one. The profile shows 300,000 or so clones, roughly 86% of them singletons. V lost 5 bases to trimming and J lost 8 bases, with 15 bases between them. The CDR3 length is 14 residues. The germline CDR1 and CDR2 sequences are SNHLY and FYNNEI. This clone has more than one count but fewer than ten. The specimen sequenced was peripheral blood. This chain uses TRBV2 with TRBJ1-4; no definite D call. The sequence came from a woman aged 45-60 years with acute or convalescent COVID-19. CDR3 DNA: TGTGCCAGCAGTCTTACAGAGCCGGGAGAAAAACTGTTTTTT. Translating gives CASSLTEPGEKLFF.